The entry below describes one T cell receptor (beta chain). No cognate antigen has been identified for it. One base away there is no much larger clone; base qualities are not given. V lost 6 bases and J lost 0 bases; the stretch between them is 9 bases long. The CDR3 holds 14 amino acids from the cysteine to the phenylalanine. Solely the CDR3 DNA is kept, with 42 bases framed from the first base. CDR1 and CDR2, per the germline V gene, are LGHNT and FRNRAP. T-cell subsets were not sorted, and bulk bone marrow was analyzed instead. TCR beta CDR3 regions were immunosequenced from bone marrow of about a dozen myelodysplastic syndrome patients before and after hypomethylating agent therapy. To track the repertoire longitudinally, every patient provided one baseline bone marrow along with two to three bone marrows taken at different post-treatment timepoints. Whole bone marrow served as the source for genomic DNA extraction, with DNA quality checked using TapeStation, NanoDrop OneC and PicoGreen assays.

This specimen belongs to a study of hypomethylating agent response in myelodysplastic syndrome (dated by TCRdb to the early 2020s). For the study in its entirety: The hypomethylating agents azacitidine (about 75% of the 11) or decitabine (3 of 11) were used to treat the patients. Among the myelodysplastic syndrome patients in the cohort, several were male and 2 were female. Patients had a mean age of approximately 69 +/- 5.7 years, and a diploid cytogenetic profile was the most common. TET2 was the most frequent mutation, present in about 50% of the 11 patients. Complete response or hematologic improvement was achieved by six patients, and 4 or 5 patients were classified as non-responders. Response was defined as complete response or hematologic improvement, and patients meeting neither criterion were classed as non-responders.

Study-level results and caveats: Only roughly twelve patients were analyzed, so the study cohort was small. Whether the shared GLIPH2 clusters possibly recognize novel MDS antigens was not confirmed and still needs to be tested experimentally. Richness, rarefaction diversity and clonality did not change significantly after hypomethylating agent treatment, across all patients or within response groups. Novel clonotypes emerged more often in responders, while non-responders showed more contracted clonotypes after treatment. Because the healthy control donors and the MDS patients were not matched by age, the comparison between MDS and healthy samples could have been affected.

Library preparation used the immunoSEQ multiplex PCR assay. Each sample was run at survey resolution as two replicates of about 200 ng apiece, for a total of around 400 ng of DNA. Rearranged TCRB sequences in genomic DNA were detected with the hsTCRB kit using multiplex PCR primers targeting V and J genes. To amplify the CDR3 region, the first PCR ran for 25 to 40 cycles with the QIAGEN Multiplex PCR Kit. Sample barcodes and Illumina adapters were attached to each replicate during a second PCR lasting about 8 cycles. Quantification of the pooled libraries was done with a QuantStudio 6 and the KAPA library quantification kit. About 16 pM of pooled libraries went onto an Illumina MiSeq for sequencing, using single-end reads of 156 cycles plus an index read of 15 cycles. Concerning the study's data processing: VDJdb annotation flagged 1.7% of fewer than 200,000 unique clonotypes as previously reported viral-epitope-specific. The immunoSEQ Data Assistant and immunoSEQ Analyzer turned the raw reads into TCRB repertoires that were normalized and annotated. Clonotypes were analyzed with BioAnalyzer and version 0.6.5 of the immunarch R package. Before richness was estimated, every repertoire was downsampled to match the clone count of the smallest repertoire. Clonotypes were classified as expanded, contracted or novel by Fisher's exact tests, with novel defined as zero frequency before treatment. Significantly changed CDR3 beta sequences were clustered with GLIPH2 using simulation_depth=1000 and kmer_min_depth=3, and CDR3s shorter than five residues were excluded. Drawn from immuneACCESS, this table holds only the in-frame rearrangements with V and J called that TCRdb kept. Clones are partly lost; checked studies trace under half to an unresolved V gene and leave the rest unexplained. V and J calls and clone size are given by that table; D and trimming were obtained from the DNA. The sample has a few thousand clones on record, around 80% of them singletons. The biggest ten clones account for 5% to 5.5% of the sample.

The source was bone marrow, collected before or after starting hypomethylating agent treatment for myelodysplastic syndrome (not recorded which). This TCR was recovered from a human donor with myelodysplastic syndrome. The chain was built from TRBV12-5 and TRBJ1-5; a weak D assignment points to TRBD1 (5 bases agree). The nucleotides are TGTGCTAGTGGGGGGGACGGTAGCAATCAGCCCCAGCATTTT. Its protein is CASGGDGSNQPQHF.